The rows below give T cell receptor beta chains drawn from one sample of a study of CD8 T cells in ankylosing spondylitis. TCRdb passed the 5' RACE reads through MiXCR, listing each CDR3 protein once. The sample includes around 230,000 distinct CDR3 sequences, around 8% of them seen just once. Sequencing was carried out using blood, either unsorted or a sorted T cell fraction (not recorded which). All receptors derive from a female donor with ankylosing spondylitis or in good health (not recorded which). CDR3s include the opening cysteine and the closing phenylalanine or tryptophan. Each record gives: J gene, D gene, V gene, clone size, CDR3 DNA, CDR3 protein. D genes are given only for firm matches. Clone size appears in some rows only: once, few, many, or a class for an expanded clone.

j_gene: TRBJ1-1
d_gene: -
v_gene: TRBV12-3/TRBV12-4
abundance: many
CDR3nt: TGTGCCAGCAGGCCAGGGTCTACTGAAGCTTTCTTT
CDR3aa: CASRPGSTEAFF

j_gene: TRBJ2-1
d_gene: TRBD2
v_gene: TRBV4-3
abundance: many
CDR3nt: TGCGCCAGCAGCCAAGACTTAGCGGGAGGGCCGGTTCTCAATGAGCAGTTCTTC
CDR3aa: CASSQDLAGGPVLNEQFF

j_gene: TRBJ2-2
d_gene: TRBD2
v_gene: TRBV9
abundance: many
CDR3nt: TGTGCCAGCAGCGCTCAAGGGACTAGCGGGAGGACCTCGAACACCGGGGAGCTGTTTTTT
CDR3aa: CASSAQGTSGRTSNTGELFF

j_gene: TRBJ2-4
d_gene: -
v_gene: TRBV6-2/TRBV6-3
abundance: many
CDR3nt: TGTGCCAGCAGACCTACAGATGGGAACATTCAGTACTTC
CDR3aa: CASRPTDGNIQYF

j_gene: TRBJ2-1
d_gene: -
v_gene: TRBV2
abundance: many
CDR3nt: TGTGCCAGCCGCCGGGAGTCCTACAATGAGCAGTTCTTC
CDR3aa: CASRRESYNEQFF

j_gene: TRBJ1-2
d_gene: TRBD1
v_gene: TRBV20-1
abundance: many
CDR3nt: TGCAGTGCTAGAAAGGACAGGGAATATGGCTACACCTTC
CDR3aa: CSARKDREYGYTF

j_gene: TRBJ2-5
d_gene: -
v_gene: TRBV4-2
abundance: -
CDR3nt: TGTGCCAGCAGCCAAGATGGGGGCATAAACCAAGAGACCCAGTACTTC
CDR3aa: CASSQDGGINQETQYF

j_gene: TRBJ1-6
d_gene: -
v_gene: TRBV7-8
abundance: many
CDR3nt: TGTGCCAGCAGCTTAGTGGTGGGTTTGCATTCACCCCTCCACTTT
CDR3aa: CASSLVVGLHSPLHF

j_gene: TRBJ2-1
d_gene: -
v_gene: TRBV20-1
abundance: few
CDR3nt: TGCAGTGCTAGAGATAGTGGCTCGAGCTCCTACAATGAGCAGTTCTTC
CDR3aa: CSARDSGSSSYNEQFF

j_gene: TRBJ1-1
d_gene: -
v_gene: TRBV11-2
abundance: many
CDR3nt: TGTGCCAGCGGCCTTGGACAGAACCCCGAAGCTTTCTTT
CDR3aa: CASGLGQNPEAFF

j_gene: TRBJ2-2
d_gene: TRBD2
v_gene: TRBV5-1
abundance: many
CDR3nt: TGCGCCAGCAGCACGTCTCCCTCTCTAGCGGGAGGCTACACCGGGGAGCTGTTTTTT
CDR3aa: CASSTSPSLAGGYTGELFF

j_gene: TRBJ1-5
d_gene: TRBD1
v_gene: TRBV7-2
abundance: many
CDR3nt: TGTGCCAGCAGCTCTACTAGGGGGCGAGGTCAGCCCCAGCATTTT
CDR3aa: CASSSTRGRGQPQHF

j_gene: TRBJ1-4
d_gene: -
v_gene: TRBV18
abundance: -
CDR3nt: TGTGCCAGCTCATTGGACCGTGATGAAAAACTGTTTTTT
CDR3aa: CASSLDRDEKLFF

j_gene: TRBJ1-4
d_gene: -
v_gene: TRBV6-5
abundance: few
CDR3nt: TGTGCCAGCAGTCTCTCGTATTCTACAGGGATTAATGAAAAACTGTTTTTT
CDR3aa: CASSLSYSTGINEKLFF

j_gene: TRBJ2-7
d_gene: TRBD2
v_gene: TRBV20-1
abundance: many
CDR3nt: TGCAGTGCTAGAGATGGGCTAGCGGGATACGAGCAGTACTTC
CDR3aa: CSARDGLAGYEQYF

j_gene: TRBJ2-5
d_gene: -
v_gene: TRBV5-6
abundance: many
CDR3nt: TGTGCCAGCAGCTCACGCGGGGCAGGGCAAGAGACCCAGTACTTC
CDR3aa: CASSSRGAGQETQYF

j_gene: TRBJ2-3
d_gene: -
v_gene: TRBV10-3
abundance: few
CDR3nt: TGTGCCATCAGGCAGGGGCAGGATACGCAGTATTTT
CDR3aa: CAIRQGQDTQYF

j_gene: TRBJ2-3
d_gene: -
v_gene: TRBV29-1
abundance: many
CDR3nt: TGCAGCGTTTCGGGACTGACTTACACAGATACGCAGTATTTT
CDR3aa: CSVSGLTYTDTQYF

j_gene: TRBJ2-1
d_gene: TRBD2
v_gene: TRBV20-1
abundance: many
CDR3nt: TGCAGTGCTAGAAAGGGGGGCGGGGGGAGGTACAATGAGCAGTTCTTC
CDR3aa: CSARKGGGGRYNEQFF

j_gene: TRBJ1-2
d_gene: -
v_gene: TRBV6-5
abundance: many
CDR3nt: TGTGCCAGCAGTTCCGCTCCCCCTAACTATGGCTACACCTTC
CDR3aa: CASSSAPPNYGYTF

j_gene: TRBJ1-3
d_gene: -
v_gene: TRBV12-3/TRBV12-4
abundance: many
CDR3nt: TGTGCCAGCAGCCTCGGCACATTTCGAACAAACACCATATATTTT
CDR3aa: CASSLGTFRTNTIYF

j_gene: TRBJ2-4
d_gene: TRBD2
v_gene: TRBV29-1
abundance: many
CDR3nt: TGCAGCGCCTCACTAGCGGGAGGGGCCAAAAACATTCAGTACTTC
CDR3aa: CSASLAGGAKNIQYF

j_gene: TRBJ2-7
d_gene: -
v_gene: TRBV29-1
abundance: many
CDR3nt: TGCAGCGTTGAGGACAAGGGACGTTACTTC
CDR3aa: CSVEDKGRYF

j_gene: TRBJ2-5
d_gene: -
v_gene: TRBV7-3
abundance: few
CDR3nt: TGTGCCAGCAGCCTCTCAGGGGTGGGAGGGCGAGAGACCCAGTACTTC
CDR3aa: CASSLSGVGGRETQYF

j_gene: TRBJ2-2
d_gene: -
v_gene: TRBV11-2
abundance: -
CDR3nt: TGTGCCAGCAGCTTAGTATCGGGGGCTCAAACCGGGGAGCTGTTTTTT
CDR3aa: CASSLVSGAQTGELFF

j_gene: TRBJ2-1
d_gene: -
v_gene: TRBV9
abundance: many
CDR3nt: TGTGCCAGCAGCGTAGATGAGGGTAATGAGCAGTTCTTC
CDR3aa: CASSVDEGNEQFF

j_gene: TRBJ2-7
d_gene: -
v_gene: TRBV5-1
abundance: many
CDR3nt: TGCGCCAGCAGCTGGGACATAGGCTACGAGCAGTACTTC
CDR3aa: CASSWDIGYEQYF

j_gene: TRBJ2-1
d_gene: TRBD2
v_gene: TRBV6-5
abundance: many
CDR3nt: TGTGCCAGCAGTTACTCGGGCCCGGGACTAGCGGACAATGAGCAGTTCTTC
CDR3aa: CASSYSGPGLADNEQFF

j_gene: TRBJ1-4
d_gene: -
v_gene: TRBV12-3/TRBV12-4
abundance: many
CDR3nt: TGTGCCAGCAGTCCCCGGCCGGGGAGGATTGAAAAACTGTTTTTT
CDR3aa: CASSPRPGRIEKLFF

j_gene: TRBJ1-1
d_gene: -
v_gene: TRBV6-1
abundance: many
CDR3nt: TGTGCCAGCAGTGAACTGAGTGCCACTGAAGCTTTCTTT
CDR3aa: CASSELSATEAFF

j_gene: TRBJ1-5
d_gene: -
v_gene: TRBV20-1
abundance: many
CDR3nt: TGCAGTGCTGCCGAAAATCAGCCCCAGCATTTT
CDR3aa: CSAAENQPQHF

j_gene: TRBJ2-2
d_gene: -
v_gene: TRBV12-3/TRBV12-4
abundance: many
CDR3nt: TGTGCCAGCAGTTTAGGGTCCCGAGGGCTGGGCACCGGGGAGCTGTTTTTT
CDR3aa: CASSLGSRGLGTGELFF

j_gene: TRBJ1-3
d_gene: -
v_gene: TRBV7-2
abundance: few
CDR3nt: TGTGCCAGCAGCCCCTCGTTTTCTGGAAACACCATATATTTT
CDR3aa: CASSPSFSGNTIYF

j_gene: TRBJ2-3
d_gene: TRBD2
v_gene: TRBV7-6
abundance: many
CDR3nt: TGTGCCAGCAGTCTCCTAGCGGGAGAAGCAGATACGCAGTATTTT
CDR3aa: CASSLLAGEADTQYF

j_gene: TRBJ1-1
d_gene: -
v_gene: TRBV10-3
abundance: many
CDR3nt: TGTGCCATCAGTGACACGGCGGTCACTGAAGCTTTCTTT
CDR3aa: CAISDTAVTEAFF

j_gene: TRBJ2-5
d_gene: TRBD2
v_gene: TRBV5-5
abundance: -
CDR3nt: TGTGCCATCAGCTCTGGGCTAGCGGGAATGGCGGAGACCCAGTACTTC
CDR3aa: CAISSGLAGMAETQYF

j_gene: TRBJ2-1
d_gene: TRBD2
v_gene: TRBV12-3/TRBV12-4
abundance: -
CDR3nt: TGTGCCAGCAGTCCAAGGACTAGCGGGGCCAGCTCCTACAATGAGCAGTTCTTC
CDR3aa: CASSPRTSGASSYNEQFF

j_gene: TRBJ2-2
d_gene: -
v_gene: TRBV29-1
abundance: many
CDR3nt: TGCAGCGCCCAAAACACCGGGGAGCTGTTTTTT
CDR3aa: CSAQNTGELFF

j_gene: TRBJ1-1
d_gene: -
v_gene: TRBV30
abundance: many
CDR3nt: TGTGCCTGGAGTGAAAAGACAGGCGGTGGGTTGGACACTGAAGCTTTCTTT
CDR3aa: CAWSEKTGGGLDTEAFF

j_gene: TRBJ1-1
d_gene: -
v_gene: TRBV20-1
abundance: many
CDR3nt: TGCAGTGCTCAGAAGGTTTGGGAGAACACTGAAGCTTTCTTT
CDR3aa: CSAQKVWENTEAFF

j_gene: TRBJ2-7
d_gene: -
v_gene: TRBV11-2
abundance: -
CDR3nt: TGTGCCAGCTTGGAGGACTACCGAAGCTCCTACGAGCAGTACTTC
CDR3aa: CASLEDYRSSYEQYF

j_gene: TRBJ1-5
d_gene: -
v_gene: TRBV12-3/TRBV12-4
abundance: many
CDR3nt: TGTGCCAGCAGTCTGGTAGGGGAAAATCAGCCCCAGCATTTT
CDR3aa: CASSLVGENQPQHF

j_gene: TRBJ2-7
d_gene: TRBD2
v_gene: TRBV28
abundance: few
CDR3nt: TGTGCCAGCAGTTCCTTCCTGACTAGCGGACCCGCTAGCGAGCAGTACTTC
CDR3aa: CASSSFLTSGPASEQYF

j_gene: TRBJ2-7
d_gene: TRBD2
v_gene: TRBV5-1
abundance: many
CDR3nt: TGCGCCAGCAGGACTAGCGGGGCTAGCTCCTACGAGCAGTACTTC
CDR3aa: CASRTSGASSYEQYF

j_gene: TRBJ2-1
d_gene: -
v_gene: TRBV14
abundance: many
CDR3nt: TGTGCCAGCAGCTTCACACCCGGGACTTCTCAGTTCTTC
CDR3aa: CASSFTPGTSQFF

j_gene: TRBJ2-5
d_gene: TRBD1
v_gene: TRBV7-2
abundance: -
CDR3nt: TGTGCCAGCAGCTCTGGACAGGGGGATGGAGAGACCCAGTACTTC
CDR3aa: CASSSGQGDGETQYF

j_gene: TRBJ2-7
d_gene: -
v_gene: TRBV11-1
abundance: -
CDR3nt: TGTGCCAGCAGCCTTTCAGGGGACTTAGCCTACGAGCAGTACTTC
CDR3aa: CASSLSGDLAYEQYF